The 8 T cell receptor beta chains in this list originate from one sample, sequenced in a study of control samples from healthy donors and cancer patients. Some clones are missing from TCRdb's copy, which holds only in-frame ones; the method was immunoSEQ multiplex PCR. The sample carries 150,000 or so clones, just under 95% recorded once. Sequencing used blood. Receptor source: a man younger than 30 in good health.

The chain couples TRBV5-1 to TRBJ1-2; 7 nucleotides align to TRBD1. The length of the CDR3 is 14 residues. Germline V gives CDR1 SGHRS, CDR2 YFSETQ. V dropped 4 bases and J dropped 4; count of bases not matched to a gene: 7. The CDR3 sequence is CASSLDREAYGYTF. CDR3 in DNA: TGCGCCAGCAGCCTAGACAGGGAGGCCTATGGCTACACCTTC.

The gene calls are TRBV5-1 and TRBJ1-2; possibly TRBD1 for D (6 bases). Per the germline V gene, CDR1 is SGHRS and CDR2 is YFSETQ. The CDR3 runs to 15 residues. V was trimmed by 2 bases and J by 8 bases, leaving 19 bases between them. CDR3 sequence: CASSFLPGEAGGYTF. The CDR3 coding sequence is TGCGCCAGCAGCTTCTTACCAGGGGAAGCGGGGGGCTACACCTTC.

This chain links TRBV13 with TRBJ2-1; D ambiguous. V was shortened by 5 bases and J by 0 bases, with 8 bases between the two germline ends. Germline V CDR1 and CDR2: PRHDT, FYEKMQ (reference sequence). There are 14 residues in the CDR3. CDR3 sequence (DNA): TGTGCCAGCAGCCTTTGGTCCTCCTACAATGAGCAGTTCTTC. It specifies CASSLWSSYNEQFF.

The V and J genes are TRBV4-1 and TRBJ2-7; TRBD2 agrees at 7 bases. V gave up 4 bases and J gave up 0 bases; unmatched junction bases: 3. There are 14 residues in the CDR3. From germline, CDR1 is MGHRA and CDR2 YSYEKL. This chain's CDR3 is CASSPTGGSYEQYF. The CDR3 nucleotides read TGCGCCAGCAGCCCGACGGGGGGCTCCTACGAGCAGTACTTC.

Written as DNA, the CDR3 is TGTGCCAGCAGCTTCGTGATTGATGGCTACACCTTC. This gives the protein CASSFVIDGYTF. This chain joins TRBV7-9 and TRBJ1-2; D is uncertain. The CDR3 consists of 12 residues. Trimming removed 3 bases from V and 6 bases from J, with 8 bases in between. Germline CDR1 reads SEHNR; CDR2 reads FQNEAQ (reference sequence).

The rearrangement uses TRBV5-6 and TRBJ1-2; possible D gene TRBD1, 6 bases. The CDR3 covers 16 residues. V was pared by 0 bases and J by 4 bases, with 16 bases between. Looked up from germline, CDR1 is SGHDT and CDR2 is YYEEEE. The CDR3 nucleotides are TGTGCCAGCAGCTTGGGCGGGGGCCCCCGTTTCTATGGCTACACCTTC. Protein sequence: CASSLGGGPRFYGYTF.

The J gene is TRBJ1-6, the V gene TRBV18, with TRBD1 identical over 8 bases. Germline V gene data show CDR1 as KGHSH and CDR2 as LQKENI. The J segment lost 5 bases and the V segment lost 0 bases, leaving 0 bases of the junction unmatched. This CDR3 comprises 15 residues. CDR3 in DNA: TGTGCCAGCTCACCACCGGGACAGGATAATTCACCCCTCCACTTT. Translated: CASSPPGQDNSPLHF.

This chain links TRBV11-2 with TRBJ1-6; D remains ambiguous. The germline CDR1 and CDR2 sequences are SGHAT and FQNNGV. Trimming pared 1 base from V and 6 bases from J, leaving 13 bases between. The CDR3 has 16 amino acids. Here the CDR3 DNA reads TGTGCCAGCAGCTTAGGGCTCCCGGGATTTAATTCACCCCTCCACTTT. Its protein is CASSLGLPGFNSPLHF.